This T cell receptor beta chain was sequenced during a study of T cell clonotyping in hematopoietic cell transplantation (dated by TCRdb to the early 2020s). With regard to the full study: A total of under 150 blood samples were gathered in the study from under 40 consecutive transplant recipients along with their related donors. Patient recruitment ran from 2015 to January 2017, and follow-up continued until late 2020 or death. The full study reports these points: Only a small fraction of recipient repertoires overlapped donor repertoires, with over 95% appearing de novo at the given depth. Sample size was limited, and cells were not sorted, so CD4 and CD8 repertoire contributions could not be separated. After transplant, TCR diversity in recipients dropped, and pathologically expanded clonotypes climbed progressively between day 30 and day 180. Inverse Simpson Index values from donors and from recipients before transplant predicted broader TCR repertoire diversity after transplant.

Turning to this clone: Its target antigen remains unknown. No base qualities exist here, and no much larger clone lies one base off it.

TCR beta CDR3 regions were amplified from genomic DNA with the immunoSEQ assay, a bias-controlled multiplex PCR using V- and J-specific primers. A proprietary barcode and Illumina adapter sequences were added to the CDR3 amplicons in a second PCR step. CDR3 libraries were sequenced on an Illumina MiSeq instrument. In the paper's pipeline: immunoSEQ Analyzer 3.0 was used for export and quality control, with R Bioconductor and Immunarch used for downstream analyses. Only productive rearrangements in the normalized downsampled data set were used to calculate repertoire metrics. In the normalized cohort, clonotypes with more than 5 templates were defined as pathologically expanded. The Inverse Simpson Index was used to measure repertoire diversity. To capture all clonotypes, CMV-specificity analyses were performed on the non-normalized data set. The table was pulled from immuneACCESS by TCRdb, which kept in-frame rearrangements only. Such tables lose some clones; where checked, under half of the loss comes from unresolved V genes, and the rest has no known cause. The V and J calls and the clone size are those of that table, but D and trimming were determined from the DNA. The table for this sample lists 2,500 to 3,000 clones; approximately 82% of them were counted only once. The ten largest clonotypes hold 5.5% to 7.5% of the sample.

Sample time point, as interpreted from the label and publication: 30 days after allo-HCT. Blood from recipients was drawn roughly 28 days before transplant, then again at days 30, 100 and 180 after transplant. Nuclei Lysis Solution was used to extract genomic DNA from fresh or cryopreserved unfractionated peripheral blood mononuclear cells. Here the sequenced sample was peripheral blood mononuclear cells, taken 30 days after allogeneic stem cell transplant. This TCR was sampled from a male patient aged 60 to 75 who had an allogeneic stem cell transplant, so T cells may come from the graft donor. Some clones in this sample may be carry-over from other donors' samples.

This receptor has the CDR3 CASSLGTGTYEQYF. Here is the DNA: TGTGCCAGCAGCTTAGGGACAGGGACCTACGAGCAGTACTTC. The V and J genes are TRBV7-2 and TRBJ2-7; TRBD1 agrees with 8 junctional bases. There are 14 amino acids in the CDR3, from cysteine to phenylalanine inclusive. Only CDR3 DNA is held: 42 bases, read in frame from base 1. CDR1 and CDR2, looked up from the germline V gene, are SGHTA and FQGNSA. For this chain, trimming is 1 base at the V end and 2 bases at the J end, and the number of junction bases without a gene match is 1. The full variable domain, completed from the reference TRBV7-2 and TRBJ2-7 proteins outside the CDR3, reads GAGVSQSPSNKVTEKGKDVELRCDPISGHTALYWYRQSLGQGLEFLIYFQGNSAPDKSGLPSDRFSAERTGGSVSTLTIQRTQQEDSAVYLCASSLGTGTYEQYFGPGTRLTVT.